This T cell receptor (beta chain) was observed in a study of control samples from healthy donors and cancer patients. CDR3 length: 16 amino acids. Assay: immunoSEQ multiplex PCR; the TCRdb copy retains only in-frame clones and omits some. The sample lists approximately 150,000 clones, more than 90% seen once, with under 4% in the top ten. The receptor was derived from a man aged 25-45 years in good health. V gene TRBV21-1 combines with J gene TRBJ1-6; the table's D call of TRBD1 was not tested on the DNA. TRBV21-1 is listed as a pseudogene. Sequenced: blood. CDR3 in DNA: TGTGCCAGCAGCATTAGGAGACAGCAACCCACTGGACCCCTCCACTTT. Amino acids: CASSIRRQQPTGPLHF.